The entry below gives a single TCR beta chain sequence along with its context. Its cognate antigen is unknown. The treatment was: oral pan-JAK inhibitor, 5-10 mg twice daily. Cell sorting on a FACSAria was used to separate CD4+ and CD8+ T cells from the PBMCs. The sample is drawn from a study of CD8+ T cells in alopecia areata. Study context: Treated patients took oral tofacitinib at 5 to 10 mg twice daily.

CDR1 and CDR2 from the germline V gene are GTSNPN and SVGIG (reference sequence). Trimming took 0 bases from V and 5 from J, leaving 10 bases between them. The CDR3 extends over 14 amino acids. General study findings and limits: Expanded CD8+ clones among the top 100, and scalp clonality, were significantly decreased by tofacitinib.

TCR sequencing used cDNA made by reverse transcription of extracted RNA. Generated by immunoSEQ multiplex PCR, the TCRdb table keeps only in-frame clones and is missing some. The sample lists about 200,000 clones, over 55% seen once, with 0.95% to 1.1% in the top ten. Sequenced here: CD4+ T cells sorted from blood, sampled at week 24, from a patient treated with tofacitinib. The chain couples TRBV30 to TRBJ2-2, with no clear D. This clonotype was sampled from a human donor with alopecia areata. CDR3 loop: CAWSVKGGTGELFF. The CDR3 nucleotides are TGTGCCTGGAGTGTTAAGGGTGGGACCGGGGAGCTGTTTTTT. Complete variable domain (other parts from reference TRBV30 and TRBJ2-2): SQTIHQWPATLVQPVGSPLSLECTVEGTSNPNLYWYRQAAGRGLQLLFYSVGIGQISSEVPQNLSASRPQDRQFILSSKKLLLSDSGFYLCAWSVKGGTGELFFGEGSRLTVL.